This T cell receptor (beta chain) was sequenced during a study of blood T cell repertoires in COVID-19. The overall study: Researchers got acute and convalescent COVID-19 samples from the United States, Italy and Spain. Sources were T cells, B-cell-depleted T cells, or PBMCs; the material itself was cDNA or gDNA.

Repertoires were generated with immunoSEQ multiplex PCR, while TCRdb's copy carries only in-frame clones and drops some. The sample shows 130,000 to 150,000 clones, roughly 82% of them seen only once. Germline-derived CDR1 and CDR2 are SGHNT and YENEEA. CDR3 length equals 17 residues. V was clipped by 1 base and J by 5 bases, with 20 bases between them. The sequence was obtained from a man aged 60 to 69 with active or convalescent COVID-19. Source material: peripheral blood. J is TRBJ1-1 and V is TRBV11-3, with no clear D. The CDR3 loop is CASSLVPWERGRTEAFF. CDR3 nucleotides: TGTGCCAGCAGCTTAGTTCCCTGGGAGCGGGGTCGGACTGAAGCTTTCTTT.